The TCR beta chain described here comes from a study of shared clonotypes between healthy human individuals. The germline gives CDR1 SGHDT, CDR2 YYEEEE. Trimming shortened V by 1 base and J by 4 bases, and 8 bases separated the two germline ends. This CDR3 contains 13 residues. It was CD45RO-negative cells, positively selected for CCR7, that made up naive CD8 cells, with terminally differentiated effector memory CD45RA+ cells excluded. Deep was the level used in running the assay. It was about 180 ng DNA, approximately 30,000 T cell genomes, that sorted-subset replicate PCRs used. Some clones are missing from TCRdb's copy, which holds only in-frame ones; the method was immunoSEQ multiplex PCR. The repertoire holds approximately 600,000 clones, roughly 96% seen once, with about 0.11% in the top ten.

This receptor was taken from a woman aged 25 to 39 in good health. V gene TRBV5-6 combines with J gene TRBJ1-1; perhaps TRBD1 as D (6 bases). Sequenced: naive CD8+ T cells sorted from blood. The CDR3 DNA sequence: TGTGCCAGCAGCTTGATAGGGGGCACTGAAGCTTTCTTT. It specifies CASSLIGGTEAFF.